This T cell receptor beta chain was recovered during a study of cytomegalovirus exposure and HLA in healthy donors. Study as a whole: Earlier results showed approximately 120 million unique TCR beta sequences derived from roughly 190 million T cells. Early released data comprised tens of millions of unique TCRs from HLA-typed donors.

Remarks on this clone: Its antigen is currently unknown.

V gave up 5 bases and J gave up 3 bases, with 13 bases separating them. Germline values: CDR1 MDHEN, CDR2 SYDVKM. The CDR3 contains 14 residues. Vbeta (60) and Jbeta (13) primers were used in the PCR. Profiled with immunoSEQ multiplex PCR; TCRdb holds only in-frame clones, not every one. The sample has approximately 170,000 clones, around four fifths seen once; the top ten hold approximately 9.8%. Findings of the study overall: Apparent HLA restriction characterized most CMV-associated TCR beta chains in a later analysis.

The sequencing input was PBMCs. The gene calls are TRBV28 and TRBJ1-2; D gene unclear. This sequence originates from a man aged 18 to 29 in good health and CMV-seropositive. The CDR3 is CASSITVGYYGYTF. The DNA of the CDR3 is TGTGCCAGCAGTATAACAGTCGGCTACTATGGCTACACCTTC.